Listed here are 16 T cell receptor beta chains from one sample, sequenced in a study of T cell responses to AZD1222 COVID-19 vaccine. The assay was immunoSEQ multiplex PCR, and TCRdb's table has in-frame clones only and misses some. The data show 100,000 to 150,000 clones, around 90% seen once. The source material was peripheral blood, sampled on day 0 of AZD1222 vaccination. These receptors were obtained from an adult in good health.

The chain links TRBV5-4 to TRBJ2-7; possible D gene TRBD2, 5 bases. The CDR3 extends over 14 amino acids. V lost 4 bases, J lost 3 bases, and 14 bases lay in between. CDR1 SGHNT and CDR2 YYREEE come from the germline V gene (reference sequence). The CDR3 here is CASSPAGVYYEQYF. CDR3 nucleotides: TGTGCCAGCAGCCCGGCCGGGGTTTACTACGAGCAGTACTTC.

The chain has TRBV29-1 and TRBJ2-5; tentatively, D is TRBD2 (5 bases). CDR3 length equals 12 residues. Germline CDR1 and CDR2: SQVTM and ANQGSEA. Trimming took off 8 bases at V and 2 bases at J, with 12 bases between the two ends. In DNA, the CDR3 is TGCAGCTATACCGGGATACAAGAGACCCAGTACTTC. Translated, it gives CSYTGIQETQYF.

The chain has TRBV5-6 and TRBJ1-2, with D tentatively TRBD1 (5 bases). This CDR3 region has 14 residues. Germline CDR1 and CDR2: SGHDT and YYEEEE. V gave up 1 base and J gave up 8 bases, with 15 bases separating them. Here the CDR3 reads CASSLYLGAGGYTF. In DNA form, the CDR3 reads TGTGCCAGCAGCTTGTATTTAGGGGCAGGAGGCTACACCTTC.

The chain joins TRBV11-2 to TRBJ2-7; 8 nucleotides match TRBD2. The CDR3 spans 16 residues. J lost 3 bases, V lost 3 bases, and 10 bases had no gene match. CDR1 and CDR2 (germline): SGHAT, FQNNGV. DNA of the CDR3: TGTGCCAGCAGCTTCTCCTCCGCGGGGGGCGTCTACGAGCAGTACTTC. This encodes CASSFSSAGGVYEQYF.

The J gene is TRBJ1-1, the V gene TRBV6-4; 7 nucleotides line up with TRBD1. The trim removed 5 bases at V and 3 bases at J, leaving 6 bases unmatched. This CDR3 is built from 14 residues. Germline V lookup: CDR1 MRHNA, CDR2 SNTAGT. The CDR3 bases are TGTGCCAGCAGTCCGAACACAGGGGACACTGAAGCTTTCTTT. It codes for CASSPNTGDTEAFF.

This clone appeared once. The CDR3 protein is CASRLLEGADEQFF. CDR3 nucleotides: TGTGCCAGCAGACTGCTTGAGGGGGCCGATGAGCAGTTCTTC. The genes are TRBV11-2 and TRBJ2-1, with 7 bases matching TRBD1. Germline CDR1 and CDR2: SGHAT and FQNNGV. The CDR3 has 14 amino acids. With V trimmed by 6 bases and J by 8 bases, 10 bases remained unmatched.

The gene calls are TRBV18 and TRBJ2-7; TRBD1 aligns across 8 bases. The germline V gene has CDR1 KGHSH and CDR2 LQKENI. V dropped 6 bases and J dropped 1; count of bases not matched to a gene: 8. The length of the CDR3 is 15 residues. This CDR3 reads CASSPGQGRSYEQYF. The CDR3 DNA is TGTGCCAGCTCCCCAGGACAGGGAAGGTCCTACGAGCAGTACTTC. Looking up the rest from reference TRBV18 and TRBJ2-7 gives the full variable domain: NAGVMQNPRHLVRRRGQEARLRCSPMKGHSHVYWYRQLPEEGLKFMVYLQKENIIDESGMPKERFSAEFPKEGPSILRIQQVVRGDSAAYFCASSPGQGRSYEQYFGPGTRLTVT.

J is TRBJ2-2 and V is TRBV2; D not resolved. The CDR3 is 15 amino acids. Trimming shortened V by 6 bases and J by 1 base, and 12 bases separated the two germline ends. Germline CDR1 SNHLY, CDR2 FYNNEI. The CDR3 DNA follows: TGTGCCAGCAGCCCCGGGTGGGGGAACACCGGGGAGCTGTTTTTT. Translating it yields CASSPGWGNTGELFF.

The V and J genes are TRBV6-5 and TRBJ1-1, with D tentatively TRBD1 (5 bases). This CDR3 spans 13 amino acids. Germline lookup yields CDR1 MNHEY and CDR2 SVGAGI. V was trimmed by 8 bases and J by 7 bases, leaving 17 bases between them. In DNA form, the CDR3 reads TGTGCCAGCCTATCAGGGTATTCGGATGAAGCTTTCTTT. Amino acid sequence: CASLSGYSDEAFF.

The chain is built from TRBV2 and TRBJ1-6; 10 nucleotides align to TRBD1. The CDR3 has 12 amino acids. Germline V gene data show CDR1 as SNHLY and CDR2 as FYNNEI. Losses at the gene ends were 8 bases for V and 10 bases for J; bases not matched to a gene: 2. This CDR3 reads CASRDRGSPLHF. The DNA of the CDR3 is TGTGCCAGCCGGGACAGGGGATCACCCCTCCACTTT. The full variable domain, rest sourced from reference TRBV2 and TRBJ1-6, is EPEVTQTPSHQVTQMGQEVILRCVPISNHLYFYWYRQILGQKVEFLVSFYNNEISEKSEIFDDQFSVERPDGSNFTLKIRSTKLEDSAMYFCASRDRGSPLHFGNGTRLTVT.

The CDR3 spells CASSSQVVNGYTF. CDR3 nucleotides: TGTGCCAGCAGTTCCCAAGTTGTGAATGGCTACACCTTC. The V gene is TRBV12-3 or TRBV12-4, the J gene TRBJ1-2; D gene unclear. The CDR3 has 13 residues. The ends were cut back, 4 bases at V and 6 bases at J, with 12 bases in the middle.

The chain recombines TRBV29-1 with TRBJ1-1; D gene uncertain. This CDR3 contains 10 residues. In germline, CDR1 is SQVTM, CDR2 ANQGSEA. V lost 6 bases, J lost 3 bases, and 5 bases lay in between. The CDR3, as DNA: TGCAGCGTGCTGGACACTGAAGCTTTCTTT. Translating gives CSVLDTEAFF.

This chain links TRBV6-5 with TRBJ2-1; weak D call: TRBD1 (5 bases). Trimming pared 8 bases from V and 8 bases from J, leaving 7 bases between. Looked up from germline, CDR1 is MNHEY and CDR2 is SVGAGI. The CDR3 is made up of 10 amino acids. The CDR3 DNA reads as TGTGCCAGCGGGGCCGATGAGCAGTTCTTC. Translation: CASGADEQFF.

The chain employs TRBV2 and TRBJ1-4, with no clear D. V lost 3 bases to trimming and J lost 0 bases, with 2 bases between them. Looked up from germline, CDR1 is SNHLY and CDR2 is FYNNEI. This CDR3 contains 13 residues. The DNA for the CDR3 is TGTGCCAGCAGTGATGCAACTAATGAAAAACTGTTTTTT. This gives the protein CASSDATNEKLFF.

The chain uses TRBV19 and TRBJ1-6; D not resolved. Trimming pared 3 bases from V and 7 bases from J, leaving 4 bases between. The CDR3 is made up of 12 amino acids. Germline V gives CDR1 LNHDA, CDR2 SQIVND (reference sequence). As DNA, the CDR3 is TGTGCCAGTAGTATTGGGAATTCACCCCTCCACTTT. Its protein product is CASSIGNSPLHF.

This clone was observed a single time. The chain combines TRBV3-1 (or the pseudogene TRBV3-2) with TRBJ2-3; D not certain. CDR1 is LGHDT, CDR2 YNNKEL, per germline (reference sequence). V dropped 5 bases and J dropped 6 bases, with 21 bases sitting between them. This CDR3 region has 16 residues. This CDR3 is CASSTKESTPLDTQYF. DNA of the CDR3: TGTGCCAGCAGCACTAAGGAGAGTACCCCGTTGGATACGCAGTATTTT.